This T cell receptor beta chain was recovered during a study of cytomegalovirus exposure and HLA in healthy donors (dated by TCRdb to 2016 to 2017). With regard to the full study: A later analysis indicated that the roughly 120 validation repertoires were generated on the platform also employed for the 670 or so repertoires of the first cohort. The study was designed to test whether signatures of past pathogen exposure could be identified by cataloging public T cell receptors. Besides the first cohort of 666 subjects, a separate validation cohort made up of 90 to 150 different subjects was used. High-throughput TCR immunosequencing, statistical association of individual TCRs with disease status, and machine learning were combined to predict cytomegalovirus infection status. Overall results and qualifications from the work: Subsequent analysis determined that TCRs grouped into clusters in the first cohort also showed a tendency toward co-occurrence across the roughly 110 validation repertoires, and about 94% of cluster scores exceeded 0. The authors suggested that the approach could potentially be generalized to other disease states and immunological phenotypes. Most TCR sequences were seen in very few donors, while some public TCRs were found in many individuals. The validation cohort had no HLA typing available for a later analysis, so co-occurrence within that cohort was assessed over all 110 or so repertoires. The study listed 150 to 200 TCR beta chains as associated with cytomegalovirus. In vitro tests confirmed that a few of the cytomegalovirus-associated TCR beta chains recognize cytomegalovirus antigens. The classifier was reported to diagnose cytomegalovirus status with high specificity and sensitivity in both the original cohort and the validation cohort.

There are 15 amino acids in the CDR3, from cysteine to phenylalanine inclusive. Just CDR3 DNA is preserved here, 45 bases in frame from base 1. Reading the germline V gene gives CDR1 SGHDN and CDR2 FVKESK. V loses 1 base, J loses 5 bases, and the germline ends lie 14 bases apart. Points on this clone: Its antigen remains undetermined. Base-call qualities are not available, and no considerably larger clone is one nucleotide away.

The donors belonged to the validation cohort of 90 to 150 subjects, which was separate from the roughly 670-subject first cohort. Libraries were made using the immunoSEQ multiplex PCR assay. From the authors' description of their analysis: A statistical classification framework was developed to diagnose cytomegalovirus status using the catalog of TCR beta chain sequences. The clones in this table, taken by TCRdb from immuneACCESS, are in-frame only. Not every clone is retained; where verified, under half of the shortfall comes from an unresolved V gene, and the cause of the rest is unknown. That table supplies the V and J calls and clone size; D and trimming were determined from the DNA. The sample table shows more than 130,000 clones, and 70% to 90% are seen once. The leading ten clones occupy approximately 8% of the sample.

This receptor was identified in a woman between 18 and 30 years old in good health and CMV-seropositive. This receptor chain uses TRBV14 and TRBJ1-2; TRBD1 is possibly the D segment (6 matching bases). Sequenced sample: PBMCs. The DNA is TGTGCCAGCAGCCAAGCCGGCACAGGGCCATATGGCTACACCTTC. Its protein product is CASSQAGTGPYGYTF.